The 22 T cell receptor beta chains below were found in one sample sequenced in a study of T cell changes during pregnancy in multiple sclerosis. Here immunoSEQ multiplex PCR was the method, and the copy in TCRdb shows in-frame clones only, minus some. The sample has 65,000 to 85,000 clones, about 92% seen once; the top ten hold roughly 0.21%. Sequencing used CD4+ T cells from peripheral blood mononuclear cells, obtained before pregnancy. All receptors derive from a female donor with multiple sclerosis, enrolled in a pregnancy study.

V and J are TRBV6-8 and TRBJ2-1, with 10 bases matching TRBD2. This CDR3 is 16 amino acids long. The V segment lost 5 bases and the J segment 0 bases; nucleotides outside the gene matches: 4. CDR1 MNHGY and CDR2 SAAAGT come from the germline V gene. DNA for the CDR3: TGTGCCAGCAGTCTACGGACTAGCGGCTCCTACAATGAGCAGTTCTTC. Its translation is CASSLRTSGSYNEQFF.

The CDR3 reads CASSALAGHEQYF. In DNA form, the CDR3 reads TGTGCCAGCAGTGCACTAGCGGGCCACGAGCAGTACTTC. The rearrangement links TRBV6-1 to TRBJ2-7; 9 bases agree with TRBD2. This CDR3 is built from 13 residues. The V gene's germline CDR1 is MNHNS and CDR2 SASEGT. Losses at the gene ends were 4 bases for V and 5 bases for J; bases not matched to a gene: 3.

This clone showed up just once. CDR3 DNA sequence: TGTGCCAGCAGTGTTGGGGGAACAGGGGGCAGGGGGCAGTTCTTC. It encodes CASSVGGTGGRGQFF. The genes are TRBV6-1 and TRBJ2-1; 9 bases map to TRBD1. V gave up 4 bases and J gave up 12 bases; unmatched junction bases: 13. The CDR3 contains 15 residues. Germline values: CDR1 MNHNS, CDR2 SASEGT.

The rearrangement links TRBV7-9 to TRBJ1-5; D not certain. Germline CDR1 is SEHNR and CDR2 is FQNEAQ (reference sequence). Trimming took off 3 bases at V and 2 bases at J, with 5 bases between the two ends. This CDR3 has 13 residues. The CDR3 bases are TGTGCCAGCAGCTTTTCAGGCAATCAGCCCCAGCATTTT. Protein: CASSFSGNQPQHF.

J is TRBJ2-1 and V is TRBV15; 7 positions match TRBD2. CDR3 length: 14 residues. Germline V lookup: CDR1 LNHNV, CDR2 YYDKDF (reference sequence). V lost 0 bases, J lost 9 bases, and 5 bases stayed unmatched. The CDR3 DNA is TGTGCCACCAGCAGAGATCTCGGGGGGAGTGAGCAGTTCTTC. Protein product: CATSRDLGGSEQFF. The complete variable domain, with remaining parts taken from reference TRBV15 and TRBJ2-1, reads DAMVIQNPRYQVTQFGKPVTLSCSQTLNHNVMYWYQQKSSQAPKLLFHYYDKDFNNEADTPDNFQSRRPNTSFCFLDIRSPGLGDTAMYLCATSRDLGGSEQFFGPGTRLTVL.

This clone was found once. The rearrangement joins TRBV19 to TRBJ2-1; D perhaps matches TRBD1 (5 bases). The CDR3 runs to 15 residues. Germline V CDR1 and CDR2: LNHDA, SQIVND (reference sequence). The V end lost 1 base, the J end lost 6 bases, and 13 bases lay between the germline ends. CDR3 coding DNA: TGTGCCAGTAGTATAGTAAGCAGGGCAGGCAATGAGCAGTTCTTC. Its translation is CASSIVSRAGNEQFF.

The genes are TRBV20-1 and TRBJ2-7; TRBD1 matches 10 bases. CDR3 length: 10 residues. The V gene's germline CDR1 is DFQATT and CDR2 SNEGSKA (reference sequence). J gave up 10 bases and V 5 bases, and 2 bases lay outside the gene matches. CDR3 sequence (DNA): TGCAGTGCTGGGACAGGGGTTCAGTACTTC. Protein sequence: CSAGTGVQYF.

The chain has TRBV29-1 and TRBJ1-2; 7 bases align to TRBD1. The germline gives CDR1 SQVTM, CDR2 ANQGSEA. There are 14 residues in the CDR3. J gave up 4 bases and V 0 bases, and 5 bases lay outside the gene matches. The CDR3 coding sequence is TGCAGCGTTGAAGAACCGGGACAGCTCTATGGCTACACCTTC. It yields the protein CSVEEPGQLYGYTF.

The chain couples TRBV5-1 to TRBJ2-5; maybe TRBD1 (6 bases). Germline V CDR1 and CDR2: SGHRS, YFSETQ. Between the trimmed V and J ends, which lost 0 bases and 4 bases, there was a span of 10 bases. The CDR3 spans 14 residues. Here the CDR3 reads CASSLDRAGETQYF. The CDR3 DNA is TGCGCCAGCAGCTTGGACAGGGCAGGAGAGACCCAGTACTTC.

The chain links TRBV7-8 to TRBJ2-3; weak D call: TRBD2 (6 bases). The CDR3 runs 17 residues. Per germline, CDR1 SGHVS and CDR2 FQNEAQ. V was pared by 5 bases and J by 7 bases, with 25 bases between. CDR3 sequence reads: CASSPGFGGMLGYTQYF. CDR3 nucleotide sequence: TGTGCCAGCAGCCCCGGATTCGGCGGGATGTTGGGTTATACGCAGTATTTT.

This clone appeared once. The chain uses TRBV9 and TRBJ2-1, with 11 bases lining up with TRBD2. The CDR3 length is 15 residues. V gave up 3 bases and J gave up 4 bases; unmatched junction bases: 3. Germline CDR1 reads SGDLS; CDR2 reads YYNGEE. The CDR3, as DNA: TGTGCCAGCAGCGGGGGGACTAGCGGTTACAATGAGCAGTTCTTC. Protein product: CASSGGTSGYNEQFF.

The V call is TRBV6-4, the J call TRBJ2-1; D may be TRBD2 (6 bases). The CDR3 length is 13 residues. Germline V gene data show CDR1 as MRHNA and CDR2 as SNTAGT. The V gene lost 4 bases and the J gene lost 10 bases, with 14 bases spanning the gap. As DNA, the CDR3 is TGTGCCAGCAGTGCCTACGATGCGGGGGAGCAGTTCTTC. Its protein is CASSAYDAGEQFF.

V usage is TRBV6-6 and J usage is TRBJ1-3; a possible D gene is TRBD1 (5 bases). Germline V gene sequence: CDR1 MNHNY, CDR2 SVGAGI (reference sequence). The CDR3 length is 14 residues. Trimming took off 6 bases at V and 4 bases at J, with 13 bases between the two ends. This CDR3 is CASRATGEGNTIYF. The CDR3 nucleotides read TGTGCCAGCAGGGCCACGGGGGAGGGAAACACCATATATTTT.

CDR3 protein: CASSAGLVSTDTQYF. DNA of the CDR3: TGTGCCAGCAGCGCGGGACTAGTAAGCACAGATACGCAGTATTTT. V gene TRBV5-4 combines with J gene TRBJ2-3, with 8 bases identical to TRBD2. The CDR3 runs to 15 residues. The V gene's germline CDR1 is SGHNT and CDR2 YYREEE (reference sequence). V trimming: 4 bases; J trimming: 0 bases; junction bases outside the gene matches: 4.

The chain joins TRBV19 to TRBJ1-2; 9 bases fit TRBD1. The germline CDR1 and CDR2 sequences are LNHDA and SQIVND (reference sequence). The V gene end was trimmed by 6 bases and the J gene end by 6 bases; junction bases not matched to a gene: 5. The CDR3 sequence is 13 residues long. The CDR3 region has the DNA TGTGCCAGTAGCCAATGGACAGGGGATGGCTACACCTTC. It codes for CASSQWTGDGYTF.

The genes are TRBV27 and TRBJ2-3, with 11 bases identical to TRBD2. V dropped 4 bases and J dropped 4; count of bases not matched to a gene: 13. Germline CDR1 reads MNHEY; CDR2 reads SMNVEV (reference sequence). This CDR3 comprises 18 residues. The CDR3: CASSSLRVAGGPADTQYF. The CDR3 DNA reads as TGTGCCAGCAGTTCCCTGAGGGTAGCGGGAGGGCCAGCAGATACGCAGTATTTT.

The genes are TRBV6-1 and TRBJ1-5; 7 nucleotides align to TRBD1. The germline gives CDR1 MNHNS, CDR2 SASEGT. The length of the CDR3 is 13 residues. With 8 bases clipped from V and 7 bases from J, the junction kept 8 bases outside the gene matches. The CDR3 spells CASGSDRDQPQHF. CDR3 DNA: TGTGCCAGCGGATCAGACAGGGACCAGCCCCAGCATTTT.

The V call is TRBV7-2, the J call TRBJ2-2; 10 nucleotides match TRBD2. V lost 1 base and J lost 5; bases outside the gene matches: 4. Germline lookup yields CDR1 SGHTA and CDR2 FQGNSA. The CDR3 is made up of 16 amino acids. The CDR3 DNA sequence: TGTGCCAGCAGCTTAGTTAGCGGGAGGCGGACCGGGGAGCTGTTTTTT. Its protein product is CASSLVSGRRTGELFF.

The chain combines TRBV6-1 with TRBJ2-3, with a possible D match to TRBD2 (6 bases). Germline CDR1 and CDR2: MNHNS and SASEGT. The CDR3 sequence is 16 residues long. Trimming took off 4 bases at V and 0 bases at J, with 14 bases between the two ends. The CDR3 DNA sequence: TGTGCCAGCAGTGCTGGGGCGGGATCGAGCACAGATACGCAGTATTTT. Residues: CASSAGAGSSTDTQYF.

Here the CDR3 DNA reads TGTGCCAGCAAGGGGGACGGACACACTGAAGCTTTCTTT. Translation gives CASKGDGHTEAFF. This chain joins TRBV2 and TRBJ1-1; perhaps TRBD1 as D (6 bases). V dropped 7 bases and J dropped 3 bases, with 12 bases sitting between them. The germline CDR1 and CDR2 sequences are SNHLY and FYNNEI. The CDR3 has 13 residues.

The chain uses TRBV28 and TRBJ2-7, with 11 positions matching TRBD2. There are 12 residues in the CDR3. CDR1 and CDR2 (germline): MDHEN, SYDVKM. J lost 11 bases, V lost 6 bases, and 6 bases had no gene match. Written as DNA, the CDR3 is TGTGCCAGCAGATCCGGGACTAGCGGCGAGTACTTC. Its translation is CASRSGTSGEYF. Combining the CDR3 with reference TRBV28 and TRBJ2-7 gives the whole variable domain DVKVTQSSRYLVKRTGEKVFLECVQDMDHENMFWYRQDPGLGLRLIYFSYDVKMKEKGDIPEGYSVSREKKERFSLILESASTNQTSMYLCASRSGTSGEYFGPGTRLTVT.

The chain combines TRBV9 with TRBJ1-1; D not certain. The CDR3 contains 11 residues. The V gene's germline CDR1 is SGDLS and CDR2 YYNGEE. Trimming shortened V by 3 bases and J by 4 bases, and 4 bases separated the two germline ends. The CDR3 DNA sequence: TGTGCCAGCAGCGCTGTCACTGAAGCTTTCTTT. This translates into CASSAVTEAFF. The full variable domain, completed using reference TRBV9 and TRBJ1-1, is DSGVTQTPKHLITATGQRVTLRCSPRSGDLSVYWYQQSLDQGLQFLIQYYNGEERAKGNILERFSAQQFPDLHSELNLSSLELGDSALYFCASSAVTEAFFGQGTRLTVV.